The entry below gives a single T cell receptor (beta chain) sequence along with its context. This clonotype was detected many times. Its antigen is currently not known. One base away there is no much larger clone; base qualities are not given. A patient counted as having stable hyperthyroidism if there was no progression to ophthalmopathy within 18 months of follow-up. Hyperthyroidism patients were newly diagnosed, with disease duration under 2 months, and aged 18 to 65 years. Anyone with other autoimmune diseases, uncontrolled infections, pregnancy or lactation was excluded from the study. Diagnosis was based on clinical symptoms, serum thyroxine, TRAb, thyroid ultrasound and orbital computed tomography. PBMCs were isolated from about 9.2 ml of fresh peripheral blood by Ficoll-Paque density gradient centrifugation. Trizol reagent was used to extract the total RNA, and its quality was then checked on an Agilent 2100 Bioanalyzer.

This specimen belongs to a study of Graves' ophthalmopathy and Graves' hyperthyroidism (dated by TCRdb to the late 2010s). A note on the overall study: Peripheral blood was collected before any treatment was given, at the time of initial diagnosis. To tell Graves' ophthalmopathy apart from Graves' hyperthyroidism, and to predict which patients would progress to ophthalmopathy, the study relied on TCR beta repertoire signatures. In total, 135 blood samples were TCR-sequenced: around 42 ophthalmopathy, roughly 80 hyperthyroidism and around 17 hyperthyroidism-to-ophthalmopathy patients. A discovery set of 100 or so patients (around 40 ophthalmopathy, 55 to 65 stable hyperthyroidism) was enrolled to explore V-J signatures distinguishing ophthalmopathy from hyperthyroidism. An independent validation cohort was composed of about 20 hyperthyroidism patients and about 16 patients who later progressed from hyperthyroidism to ophthalmopathy. T-cell repertoires of thyroid tissue and blood were compared in about 6 hyperthyroidism patients. Following sample collection, hyperthyroidism patients were given methimazole at a starting dose of 30 mg daily, and ophthalmopathy patients were given high-dose intravenous methylprednisolone. The 95 to 100 discovery patients were randomly divided into training and test sets at a 7:3 ratio. Study-wide conclusions, independent of this receptor: In cross-validation, the 13-signature model distinguished ophthalmopathy from stable hyperthyroidism with nearly 90% sensitivity and about 84% specificity, and in the test set the corresponding values were roughly 80% and 75%. No statistical method was used to set the sample size in advance, and the investigators knew which group each participant was assigned to. Most expanded thyroid clonotypes with a frequency above 0.001 also appeared in blood, which suggests that blood repertoires may reflect the immune response in the thyroid. In validation, the model predicted ophthalmopathy progression with over 60% sensitivity and 72.22% specificity; fewer than 15 predicted patients were CT-confirmed with GO in a median of around 6 months.

CDR1 and CDR2 were assigned from the germline V gene as MNHNS and SASEGT. The CDR3 covers 10 residues, taking in both the cysteine and the phenylalanine. Solely the CDR3 DNA is kept, with 30 bases framed from the first base. The V and J ends are trimmed by 10 bases and 3 bases, leaving 6 bases between them. For repertoire sequencing, the TCR beta CDR3 regions were amplified from RNA transcripts. HTBI primers and the Qiagen OneStep RT-PCR kit were used in a first-round RT-PCR, which was followed by a second-round multiplex PCR, size selection and purification. Sequencing of the libraries was carried out on an Illumina HiSeq2000 in paired-end mode with 100 bp reads. In the original analysis: SOAPnuke was used to process the reads, removing any read that contained adapters or uncalled bases, had a mean Phred below 15, or lacked an exact match to the constant primer or identifier. High-quality paired reads were merged with COPE v1.2.5. Clonotypes were defined as unique nucleotide sequences and were aligned to IMGT TRB V, D and J references using MiTCR v1.1. Only V-J combinations with frequency above 0.0001 were analysed, covering about 99% of repertoires. For each V-J combination, a TCR clonal expansion and chaos score was defined as F50 clonal expansion divided by the chaos observed in the TCRdist matrix. Welch's t-statistics and random forest were used to reduce features to over ten V-J combinations, which were fed into a naive Bayes classifier. Thyroid-blood repertoire similarity was quantified with the Morisita-Horn index. TCRdb ran its own pipeline on the public reads, namely fastp trimming at Q25 and MiXCR clone calling, and kept in-frame beta chains. Records with the same CDR3 protein are collapsed into one entry carrying the most frequent genes and DNA. None of the V and J calls come from the authors' own analysis; TCRdb made them. This sample comprises some 380,000 distinct CDR3 sequences, just over 15% of them detected only once. Roughly 7% of the sample comes from the top ten.

The receptor chain draws on TRBV6-1 and TRBJ1-2; no D gene can be assigned with confidence. The sequence was collected from a woman aged 18-29 years with stable Graves' hyperthyroidism. Donor details come from another sample of the same person, matched by shared clones. The specimen sequenced was peripheral blood. CDR3 loop: CATRDYGYTF. The nucleotide sequence is TGTGCCACTAGGGACTATGGCTACACCTTC.